This T cell receptor (beta chain) was observed in a study of blood T cell repertoires in COVID-19. As originally analysed: Counts of nucleated cells, estimated from reference gene primer amplification, were obtained. This table comes from immunoSEQ multiplex PCR, and its TCRdb copy is limited to in-frame clones, with some not included. That table is the source of V, J and clone size, and D and trimming were worked out from the DNA. The sample yields a few hundred thousand clones, around 89% seen once. The sample comprised peripheral blood. The receptor was isolated from a young man with acute or convalescent COVID-19.

CDR3 in DNA: TGTGCCAGCAGACCAACAGGGGTGGGGAACGAGCAGTACTTC. Translated: CASRPTGVGNEQYF. V gene TRBV28 combines with J gene TRBJ2-7; the match to TRBD1 covers 7 bases. Germline V CDR1 and CDR2: MDHEN, SYDVKM. Trimming at V came to 6 bases and at J to 5 bases, leaving 10 bases not matched to a gene. The CDR3 runs 14 residues.